These T cell receptor beta chains were read from a single sample in a study of T cell repertoires in cytomegalovirus infection. Via MiXCR, TCRdb re-called the reads, giving one row per CDR3 protein. The table records more than 200,000 distinct CDR3 sequences, 9.1% of them present only once. The sample consisted of PBMCs. Receptors were obtained from a human donor in good health (CMV status not recorded). Some clones in this sample may be carry-over from other donors' samples. CDR3s include the opening cysteine and the closing phenylalanine or tryptophan. A D gene is named only where the DNA matches it firmly. Size is stated for part of the rows, as once, few or many counts, or as a class when the clone is expanded.

J	size	D	V	CDR3	DNA
TRBJ1-6	few	NA	TRBV6-5	CASRWMAVTSPLHF	TGTGCCAGCCGCTGGATGGCAGTGACTTCACCCCTCCACTTT
TRBJ2-7	few	TRBD1	TRBV19	CASSIDLPGQGAPYEQYF	TGTGCCAGTAGTATAGATCTTCCCGGACAGGGGGCGCCGTACGAGCAGTACTTC
TRBJ1-1	NA	NA	TRBV4-1	CASSQEWPGFTEAFF	TGCGCCAGCAGCCAAGAATGGCCGGGCTTCACTGAAGCTTTCTTT
TRBJ2-7	many	NA	TRBV7-8	CASSGEVVAPSYEQYF	TGTGCCAGCAGCGGAGAGGTGGTAGCGCCTTCCTACGAGCAGTACTTC
TRBJ1-3	many	NA	TRBV28	CASSSAGSGNTIYF	TGTGCCAGCAGTTCTGCGGGCTCTGGAAACACCATATATTTT
TRBJ1-5	many	NA	TRBV7-2	CASSFTGNQPQHF	TGTGCCAGCAGCTTTACTGGCAATCAGCCCCAGCATTTT
TRBJ2-7	many	NA	TRBV7-6	CASSLESGQGRYEQYF	TGTGCCAGCAGCTTAGAGTCAGGGCAGGGGCGCTACGAGCAGTACTTC
TRBJ1-5	many	NA	TRBV7-2	CASSLAGGGNQPQHF	TGTGCCAGCAGCTTAGCTGGGGGGGGCAATCAGCCCCAGCATTTT
TRBJ1-4	many	TRBD1	TRBV7-2	CASSLGDRDEKLFF	TGTGCCAGCAGCTTAGGGGACAGGGATGAAAAACTGTTTTTT
TRBJ1-1	many	TRBD1	TRBV6-2/TRBV6-3	CASTISRLTGARTEAFF	TGTGCCAGCACCATTTCCCGACTGACAGGGGCGAGGACTGAAGCTTTCTTT
TRBJ2-3	many	NA	TRBV7-6	CASSFMVGDTQYF	TGTGCCAGCAGCTTTATGGTCGGAGATACGCAGTATTTT